This is a list of T cell receptor beta chains from one sample in a study of CD8 T cells in Susac syndrome. TCRdb re-called the immunoSEQ multiplex PCR reads with MiXCR, one entry per CDR3 protein. The table includes around 190,000 distinct CDR3 sequences, 90% to 95% detected once. Sequencing was carried out using CD4+ T cells from PBMCs. The receptors here all came from a human donor in good health. The CDR3 runs from the conserved cysteine through the conserved F or W.

>TRBJ2-3|TRBV29-1
CSVAWTDTDTQYF
>TRBJ1-2|TRBV12-3/TRBV12-4
CASSLASTGDYGYTF
>TRBJ2-4|TRBV2
CASRDRRAKNIQYF
>TRBJ1-1|TRBV12-3/TRBV12-4
CASSLKINTEAFF
>TRBJ1-1|TRBV6-2/TRBV6-3
CASKNPGGDTEAFF
>TRBJ1-1|TRBV7-2
CASSLGGKQNTEAFF
>TRBJ2-7|TRBV7-9
CASSPRQISYEQYF
>TRBJ2-2|TRBV11-2
CASSLAGAGELFF
>TRBJ2-3|TRBV4-3
CASVAGRWGGTDTQYF
>TRBJ2-4|TRBV7-2
CASSSSGGLGNIQYF
>TRBJ2-3|TRBV12-3/TRBV12-4
CASSPVGNLDTQYF
>TRBJ2-3|TRBV5-1
CASSFVSLADTQYF
>TRBJ2-5|TRBV5-1
CASNTGVNQETQYF
>TRBJ2-6|TRBV27
CASSLSISYSGANVLTF
>TRBJ2-2|TRBV20-1
CSARTSGGSNTGELFF
>TRBJ1-1|TRBV6-5
CASSYRGRNTEAFF
>TRBJ2-5|TRBV29-1
CSVGQETQYF
>TRBJ2-1|TRBV7-9
CASSDGSYNEQFF
>TRBJ2-3|TRBV9
CASSGMASGGPDTQYF
>TRBJ1-2|TRBV6-1
CASSASGWTGTGLGYTF
>TRBJ1-2|TRBV12-3/TRBV12-4
CASSSPTGYGYTF
>TRBJ2-3|TRBV21-1
CASSNFMGLAGGSTDTQYF
>TRBJ1-5|TRBV28
CASRIQDRQPQHF
>TRBJ1-1|TRBV5-6
CASSSGRLNTEAFF
>TRBJ2-2|TRBV7-3
CASRKGQGIGYTGELFF
>TRBJ2-5|TRBV5-1
CASSLGAGGGYETQYF
>TRBJ2-7|TRBV27
CASSSSWQGRSYEQYF